One sample yielded the 29 T cell receptor beta chains listed below, sequenced in a study of blood T cells in healthy people across ages. A second PCR of roughly 6 to 12 cycles used a sample-barcoded 5' primer and a J-beta primer mix. TCRdb processed the 5' RACE reads anew with MiXCR; each CDR3 protein has one entry. This sample has some 800,000 distinct CDR3 sequences; under 45% occur once, and the top ten carry around 21%. The specimen sequenced was blood. These receptors were obtained from a man in his 60s in good health.

As regards this clonotype: The junction does not match germline at one end; this may be a read error. This sequence joins TRBV20-1 and TRBJ2-1; 9 bases map to TRBD2. CDR1 and CDR2 (germline): DFQATT, SNEGSKA (reference sequence). The CDR3 extends over 17 amino acids. The CDR3 is CSARATGTSNSYDEQFF. The CDR3 DNA is TGCAGTGCTAGAGCAACCGGGACTAGCAATTCCTACGATGAGCAGTTCTTC.

The table lists this clonotype with many counts. The V and J genes are TRBV25-1 and TRBJ2-7, with 9 bases fitting TRBD2. The CDR3 covers 15 residues. Germline V gives CDR1 MGHDK, CDR2 SYGVNS. The ends lost 1 base at V and 4 bases at J; junction bases unmatched: 5. The CDR3 is CASSEWVSGGYEQYF. The CDR3 nucleotides read TGTGCCAGCAGTGAATGGGTTAGCGGGGGATACGAGCAGTACTTC.

The chain is built from TRBV10-2 and TRBJ2-7; D gene ambiguous. Looked up from germline, CDR1 is WSHSY and CDR2 is SAAADI. The CDR3 has 13 amino acids. Trimming left V 10 bases short and J 1 base short, with 14 bases between. The CDR3 DNA reads TGCGCCATCTCGCCCCCTGAATCCTACGAGCAGTACTTC. It translates to CAISPPESYEQYF.

This chain joins TRBV6-5 and TRBJ2-7, with D uncertain. The V gene lost 6 bases and the J gene lost 4 bases, with 16 bases spanning the gap. CDR3 length: 14 residues. CDR1 and CDR2 from the germline V gene are MNHEY and SVGAGI. The CDR3: CASSHGQAGYEQYF. The CDR3 coding sequence is TGTGCCAGCAGCCACGGGCAGGCCGGGTACGAGCAGTACTTC.

This clonotype was seen once. The rearrangement joins TRBV12-3 or TRBV12-4 to TRBJ2-6, with 7 bases identical to TRBD1. The CDR3 totals 18 residues. The trim removed 5 bases at V and 2 bases at J, leaving 12 bases unmatched. CDR3 amino acids: CASSPFRDRGTGANVLTF. CDR3 DNA sequence: TGTGCCAGCAGTCCTTTCCGGGACAGAGGGACTGGGGCCAACGTCCTGACTTTC.

A single count supports this clonotype. The rearrangement joins TRBV6-2 or TRBV6-3 to TRBJ2-5; a possible D gene is TRBD2 (6 bases). Per germline, CDR1 MNHEY and CDR2 SVGEGT. The CDR3 is made up of 13 amino acids. V gave up 7 bases and J gave up 5 bases, with 14 bases separating them. The chain's CDR3 is CASTGQAGETQYF. The CDR3 region has the DNA TGTGCCAGCACGGGGCAGGCGGGGGAGACCCAGTACTTC.

The rearrangement uses TRBV28 and TRBJ2-7, with TRBD2 as a possible D gene (6 bases). The CDR3 loop spans 14 amino acids. Per germline, CDR1 MDHEN and CDR2 SYDVKM. Trimming took off 6 bases at V and 3 bases at J, with 15 bases between the two ends. The CDR3 reads CASSSAGTDYEQYF. CDR3 coding DNA: TGTGCCAGCAGCTCGGCGGGAACCGACTACGAGCAGTACTTC.

This clonotype was seen only a few times. The gene calls are TRBV30 and TRBJ2-5; 8 nucleotides agree with TRBD2. Germline V gene lookup returns CDR1 GTSNPN and CDR2 SVGIG (reference sequence). The CDR3 sequence is 15 residues long. Trimming cost V 3 bases and J 1 base; bases outside gene matches: 7. CDR3: CAWSWRGLGQETQYF. The CDR3 nucleotides are TGTGCCTGGAGCTGGCGGGGACTAGGCCAAGAGACCCAGTACTTC.

This clonotype was seen a few times. The rearrangement links TRBV5-1 to TRBJ2-5, with 9 nucleotides matching TRBD1. CDR3 size: 14 residues. Germline trimming cut 1 base from V and 11 bases from J; bases unmatched to any gene: 9. The germline V gene has CDR1 SGHRS and CDR2 YFSETQ. CDR3 in amino acids: CASSLTGGDSRQYF. CDR3 DNA: TGCGCCAGCAGCTTGACAGGGGGCGATAGTCGGCAGTACTTC.

V is TRBV6-2 or TRBV6-3 and J is TRBJ2-7, with a tentative D call TRBD1 (5 bases). The CDR3 loop spans 14 amino acids. Trimming took off 6 bases at V and 6 bases at J, with 18 bases between the two ends. From germline, CDR1 is MNHEY and CDR2 SVGEGT. The CDR3 loop reads CASSRPAGLSEQYF. For the CDR3, the DNA is TGTGCCAGCAGCCGACCGGCAGGGTTGAGCGAGCAGTACTTC.

This clonotype was detected ten times or more. The chain links TRBV12-3 or TRBV12-4 to TRBJ1-6; D might be TRBD1 (6 bases). The CDR3 is 18 residues long. Trimming took 3 bases from V and 7 from J, leaving 22 bases between them. The CDR3 sequence: CASSFEQGLGGSNSPLHF. The CDR3 DNA reads TGTGCCAGCAGTTTTGAACAGGGTCTCGGGGGAAGCAATTCACCCCTCCACTTT.

By sample fraction, this clonotype is medium-sized. This rearrangement joins TRBV18 to TRBJ2-1, with D possibly TRBD2 on 5 matching bases. The germline V gene has CDR1 KGHSH and CDR2 LQKENI. This CDR3 has 15 amino acids. Trimming took off 8 bases at V and 0 bases at J, with 14 bases between the two ends. As DNA, the CDR3 is TGTGCCAGCAGCCCCCCGGGGAGCTCCTACAATGAGCAGTTCTTC. Amino acids: CASSPPGSSYNEQFF.

This clonotype was seen ten or more times. The V call is TRBV28, the J call TRBJ2-5; D may be TRBD1 or TRBD2 (5 bases each). Trimming stripped 8 bases from V and 3 bases from J, with 13 bases between. Germline V lookup: CDR1 MDHEN, CDR2 SYDVKM. The length of the CDR3 is 13 residues. The DNA for the CDR3 is TGTGCCAGCGGTACGAGGGGCGAAGAGACCCAGTACTTC. Its protein is CASGTRGEETQYF.

The rearrangement uses TRBV7-6 and TRBJ1-6, with 8 positions matching TRBD1. The CDR3 sequence is 17 residues long. J gave up 7 bases and V 2 bases, and 10 bases lay outside the gene matches. Per the germline V gene, CDR1 is SGHVS and CDR2 is FNYEAQ. The CDR3 region is CASSLSPQGALNSPLHF. Written as DNA, the CDR3 is TGTGCCAGCAGCTTATCCCCCCAGGGGGCTTTAAATTCACCCCTCCACTTT. The full variable domain, completed using reference TRBV7-6 and TRBJ1-6, is GAGVSQSPRYKVTKRGQDVALRCDPISGHVSLYWYRQALGQGPEFLTYFNYEAQQDKSGLPNDRFSAERPEGSISTLTIQRTEQRDSAMYRCASSLSPQGALNSPLHFGNGTRLTVT.

This clonotype was seen a few times. The chain combines TRBV12-3 or TRBV12-4 with TRBJ1-2; 10 positions agree with TRBD1. The CDR3 length is 15 residues. The junction had 7 bases not matched to a gene; V was cut back by 5 bases and J by 4 bases. The CDR3 DNA reads TGTGCCAGCAGTGCCCGGACAGGGGGGTCCTATGGCTACACCTTC. It yields the protein CASSARTGGSYGYTF.

This clonotype was counted a few times. This chain joins TRBV20-1 and TRBJ2-5; TRBD2 matches 9 bases. There are 16 residues in the CDR3. V shed 7 bases and J 0 bases; nucleotides not matched to a gene: 12. Per the germline V gene, CDR1 is DFQATT and CDR2 is SNEGSKA (reference sequence). The CDR3: CSVRGGATGYQETQYF. CDR3 nucleotides: TGCAGTGTTCGCGGGGGGGCTACGGGGTACCAAGAGACCCAGTACTTC.

The chain couples TRBV6-5 to TRBJ1-6; TRBD1 agrees at 10 bases. CDR1 is MNHEY, CDR2 SVGAGI, per germline. The CDR3 has 17 amino acids. J was trimmed by 7 bases and V by 6 bases; bases with no gene match: 12. The CDR3 DNA sequence: TGTGCCAGCAGGACGACCTTTAGGACAGGGGGAAATTCACCCCTCCACTTT. Translated, it gives CASRTTFRTGGNSPLHF.

The chain joins TRBV15 to TRBJ2-1; TRBD2 matches at 14 bases. This CDR3 has 17 residues. The V gene end was trimmed by 5 bases and the J gene end by 9 bases; junction bases not matched to a gene: 12. Germline loops: CDR1 LNHNV, CDR2 YYDKDF (reference sequence). This CDR3 reads CATSAPSGLAGVGEQFF. The DNA of the CDR3 is TGTGCCACCAGCGCACCATCGGGACTAGCGGGAGTAGGTGAGCAGTTCTTC.

The chain has TRBV28 and TRBJ1-6; D unclear. This CDR3 contains 13 residues. Germline loops: CDR1 MDHEN, CDR2 SYDVKM. V was cut by 4 bases and J by 6 bases, with 7 bases left in between. The CDR3 bases are TGTGCCAGCAGTTGGACGGGTAATTCACCCCTCCACTTT. Encoded protein: CASSWTGNSPLHF.

This clonotype was recorded a few times. The chain uses TRBV25-1 and TRBJ1-4; the D gene is possibly TRBD1 (6 bases). V lost 7 bases and J 3 bases, leaving 12 bases between the germline ends. Germline CDR1 MGHDK, CDR2 SYGVNS. This CDR3 contains 14 residues. This CDR3 is CASTKQGANEKLFF. The CDR3 DNA is TGTGCCAGCACGAAACAGGGCGCTAATGAAAAACTGTTTTTT.

J is TRBJ2-7 and V is TRBV6-5; D is undetermined. In germline, CDR1 is MNHEY, CDR2 SVGAGI. There are 18 residues in the CDR3. Trimming stripped 0 bases from V and 4 bases from J, with 22 bases between. CDR3 DNA: TGTGCCAGCAGTTACTCGAGCAAGGTTAAACTAAGGCGTTACGAGCAGTACTTC. Translation gives CASSYSSKVKLRRYEQYF.

The V gene is TRBV18, the J gene TRBJ2-1; D is unclear. The DNA end lines up better with TRBJ2-7; the J call may be wrong. CDR3 size: 14 residues. Germline assignment: CDR1 KGHSH and CDR2 LQKENI. The CDR3: CASSPVDSYNEQYF. CDR3 in DNA: TGTGCCAGCTCACCTGTGGATTCCTACAATGAGCAGTACTTC.

The chain employs TRBV2 and TRBJ2-7; 13 bases are a match to TRBD2. The V segment lost 6 bases and the J segment 0 bases; nucleotides outside the gene matches: 8. Germline V gene lookup returns CDR1 SNHLY and CDR2 FYNNEI. The CDR3 is 17 residues long. CDR3 loop: CASRGLAGRSYSYEQYF. In DNA form, the CDR3 reads TGTGCCAGCAGGGGACTAGCGGGGCGAAGCTACTCCTACGAGCAGTACTTC.

The chain employs TRBV20-1 and TRBJ2-2; 8 bases match TRBD2. CDR3 length equals 18 residues. Germline values: CDR1 DFQATT, CDR2 SNEGSKA (reference sequence). V lost 6 bases to trimming and J lost 3 bases; unmatched junction nucleotides: 18. The CDR3 sequence: CSANDLRGGPSHTGELFF. DNA of the CDR3: TGCAGTGCCAACGACTTGCGCGGGGGGCCAAGTCACACCGGGGAGCTGTTTTTT.

This clonotype has more than one count but fewer than ten. CDR3: CASSLGGGLGREQFF. The DNA for the CDR3 is TGTGCCAGCAGTTTGGGGGGCGGTCTAGGAAGGGAGCAGTTCTTC. J is TRBJ2-1 and V is TRBV12-3 or TRBV12-4; TRBD1 or TRBD2 may be the D gene (6 bases each). The CDR3 extends over 15 amino acids. The ends were cut back, 3 bases at V and 10 bases at J, with 19 bases in the middle.

As to this clonotype: One end of the junction varies from germline; a read error may be responsible. The chain uses TRBV7-2 and TRBJ2-1; 7 nucleotides line up with TRBD2. In germline, CDR1 is SGHTA, CDR2 FQGNSA. The CDR3 has 16 amino acids. The CDR3 nucleotides are TGTGCCAGCAGCCTAGCGGAACAGAGCTCCTACAATGAGCAGTTCTTC. Translation gives CASSLAEQSSYNEQFF. The whole variable domain, remainder taken from reference TRBV7-2 and TRBJ2-1, is GAGVSQSPSNKVTEKGKDVELRCDPISGHTALYWYRQSLGQGLEFLIYFQGNSAPDKSGLPSDRFSAERTGGSVSTLTIQRTQQEDSAVYLCASSLAEQSSYNEQFFGPGTRLTVL.

The chain couples TRBV4-1 to TRBJ2-6; D remains ambiguous. V dropped 2 bases and J dropped 4 bases, with 9 bases sitting between them. CDR1 and CDR2 from the germline V gene are MGHRA and YSYEKL. The CDR3 totals 15 residues. The CDR3 region is CASSQLGGGANVLTF. DNA of the CDR3: TGCGCCAGCAGCCAATTGGGCGGCGGGGCCAACGTCCTGACTTTC.

The chain combines TRBV27 with TRBJ1-5; weak D call: TRBD1 (5 bases). The length of the CDR3 is 15 residues. CDR1 and CDR2 from the germline V gene are MNHEY and SMNVEV (reference sequence). V was shortened by 6 bases and J by 3 bases, with 15 bases between the two germline ends. CDR3 region: CASRIDSRLNQPQHF. The CDR3 coding sequence is TGTGCCAGCAGAATTGACAGTCGGCTCAATCAGCCCCAGCATTTT.

This clonotype was detected many times. This sequence joins TRBV4-3 and TRBJ2-7, with 8 bases that match TRBD1. Germline V lookup: CDR1 LGHNA, CDR2 YSLEER. V was pared by 0 bases and J by 7 bases, with 8 bases of the junction left unmatched. CDR3 length: 15 amino acids. As DNA, the CDR3 is TGCGCCAGCAGCCAAGATTGGGCAGGGGGCTTGGAGCAGTACTTC. It codes for CASSQDWAGGLEQYF.